The 7 T cell receptor beta chains below all came from one sample that was sequenced in a study of CD8 T cells in ankylosing spondylitis. Regarding the study as a whole: A motif in TCR beta, a set of roughly eight highly homologous variants, appeared characteristic of ankylosing spondylitis blood.

TCRdb ran MiXCR on the 5' RACE reads and lists one entry per CDR3 protein. The sample lists fewer than 750,000 distinct CDR3 sequences; roughly 19% were seen once. No antigen is known for these receptors. The source material was blood, either unsorted or a sorted T cell fraction (not recorded which). These receptors came from a male donor with ankylosing spondylitis.

This clonotype was counted a few times. This chain connects TRBV20-1 to TRBJ2-1; a weak D match, TRBD2 (6 bases). This CDR3 has 14 amino acids. Germline-derived CDR1 and CDR2 are DFQATT and SNEGSKA (reference sequence). The V end was cut by 6 bases, the J end by 0 bases, with 12 bases between. In nucleotides, the CDR3 is TGCAGTGCGGCGGCGGGAAGCTCCTACAATGAGCAGTTCTTC. Amino acid sequence: CSAAAGSSYNEQFF.

This chain connects TRBV2 to TRBJ2-5; 11 bases align to TRBD2. Trimming at V came to 5 bases and at J to 1 base, leaving 3 bases not matched to a gene. In germline, CDR1 is SNHLY, CDR2 FYNNEI. The CDR3 contains 15 residues. The CDR3 reads CASSMGTSGQETQYF. As DNA, the CDR3 is TGTGCCAGCAGTATGGGGACTAGCGGCCAAGAGACCCAGTACTTC.

The chain combines TRBV6-1 with TRBJ1-1; weak D call: TRBD1 (5 bases). Trimming took 7 bases from V and 3 from J, leaving 12 bases between them. CDR1 is MNHNS and CDR2 is SASEGT in the germline V gene. CDR3 length equals 13 residues. CDR3 coding DNA: TGTGCCAGCAAGGCAGGGAGGGACACTGAAGCTTTCTTT. The encoded protein is CASKAGRDTEAFF.

This chain links TRBV20-1 with TRBJ2-1; no clear D. Germline V gene lookup returns CDR1 DFQATT and CDR2 SNEGSKA (reference sequence). Between the trimmed V and J ends, which lost 0 bases and 1 base, there was a span of 4 bases. The CDR3 is made up of 13 amino acids. CDR3: CSARERSYNEQFF. CDR3 bases: TGCAGTGCTAGAGAACGGTCCTACAATGAGCAGTTCTTC.

This clonotype was observed many times. The J gene is TRBJ2-5, the V gene TRBV12-3 or TRBV12-4, with a tentative D call TRBD2 (6 bases). V was trimmed by 4 bases and J by 1 base, leaving 13 bases between them. The CDR3 is made up of 15 amino acids. The CDR3 sequence is CASSSGDTVQETQYF. For the CDR3, the DNA is TGTGCCAGCAGTTCGGGGGATACGGTCCAAGAGACCCAGTACTTC.

This clonotype was counted ten times or more. J is TRBJ1-1 and V is TRBV12-3 or TRBV12-4; possible D gene TRBD1, 5 bases. V dropped 5 bases and J dropped 3 bases, with 13 bases sitting between them. The CDR3 runs 14 residues. The CDR3: CASSPIRGDTEAFF. DNA of the CDR3: TGTGCCAGCAGTCCAATTCGGGGCGACACTGAAGCTTTCTTT.

The gene calls are TRBV5-1 and TRBJ2-5; 7 bases are shared with TRBD2. Looked up from germline, CDR1 is SGHRS and CDR2 is YFSETQ. Trimming removed 5 bases from V and 2 bases from J; junction bases left unmatched: 6. The CDR3 spans 14 residues. The CDR3 here is CASSGGGLQETQYF. CDR3 nucleotides: TGCGCCAGCAGTGGCGGGGGATTACAAGAGACCCAGTACTTC.